This TCR beta chain was sequenced during a study of T cells in Graves' hyperthyroidism and ophthalmopathy. Overall study context: Peripheral blood sampling occurred at initial diagnosis, before any treatment. Study-level findings and limits: Ophthalmopathy and stable hyperthyroidism were told apart by a 13 V-J model.

Researchers took RNA transcripts and amplified the TCR beta CDR3 regions from them. HTBI primers were the set used in a first-round RT-PCR of the TCR CDR3. MiXCR, applied by TCRdb to the multiplex PCR reads, yields one record per CDR3 protein. Of hundreds of thousands of distinct CDR3 sequences in the sample, roughly an eighth were seen once. This clonotype was counted many times. What it binds is unknown. Germline values: CDR1 DFQATT, CDR2 SNEGSKA (reference sequence). V was pared by 5 bases and J by 0 bases, with 14 bases between. This CDR3 has 15 residues. Material for sequencing was blood. The chain carries TRBV20-1 and TRBJ1-5; tentative D call: TRBD1 (5 bases). This clonotype was sampled from a man aged 45-65 years with Graves' ophthalmopathy. Here the CDR3 reads CSALQGGSSNQPQHF. CDR3 DNA: TGCAGTGCTCTCCAGGGAGGGTCTAGCAATCAGCCCCAGCATTTT.